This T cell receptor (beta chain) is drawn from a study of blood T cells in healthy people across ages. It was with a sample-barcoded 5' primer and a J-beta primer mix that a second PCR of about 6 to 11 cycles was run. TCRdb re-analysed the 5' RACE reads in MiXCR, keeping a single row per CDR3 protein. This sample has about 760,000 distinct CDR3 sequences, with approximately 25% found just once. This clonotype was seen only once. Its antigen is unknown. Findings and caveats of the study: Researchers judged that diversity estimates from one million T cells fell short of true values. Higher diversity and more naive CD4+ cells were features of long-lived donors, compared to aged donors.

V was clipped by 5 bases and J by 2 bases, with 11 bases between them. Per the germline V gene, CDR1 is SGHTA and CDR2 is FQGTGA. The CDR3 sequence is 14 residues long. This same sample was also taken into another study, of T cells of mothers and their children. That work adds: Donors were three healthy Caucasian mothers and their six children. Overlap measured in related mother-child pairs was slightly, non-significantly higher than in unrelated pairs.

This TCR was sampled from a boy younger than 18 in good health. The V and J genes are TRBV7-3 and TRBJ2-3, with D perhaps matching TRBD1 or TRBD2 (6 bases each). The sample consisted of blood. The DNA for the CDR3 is TGTGCCAGCAGCCCCGGGGGCTACACAGATACGCAGTATTTT. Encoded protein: CASSPGGYTDTQYF.